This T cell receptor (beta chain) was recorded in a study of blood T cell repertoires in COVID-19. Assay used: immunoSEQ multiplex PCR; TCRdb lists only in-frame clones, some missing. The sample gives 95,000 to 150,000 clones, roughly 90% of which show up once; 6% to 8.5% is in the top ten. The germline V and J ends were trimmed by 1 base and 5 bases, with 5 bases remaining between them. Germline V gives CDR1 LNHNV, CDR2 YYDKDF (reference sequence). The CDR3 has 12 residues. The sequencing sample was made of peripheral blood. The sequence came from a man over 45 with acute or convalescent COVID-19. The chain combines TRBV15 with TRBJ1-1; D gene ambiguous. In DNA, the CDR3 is TGTGCCACCAGCAGAGTCCGTACTGAAGCTTTCTTT. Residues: CATSRVRTEAFF.